Presented here are 17 T cell receptor beta chains from one specimen sequenced in a study of blood T cell repertoires in COVID-19. Using immunoSEQ multiplex PCR, the repertoire was profiled, and TCRdb retains in-frame clones only, with some absent. This sample carries about 360,000 clones, 86% of them seen once, and the ten largest clones take roughly 6.6%. Sequencing was done on a sample of peripheral blood. Receptor source: a woman in her fifties or sixties with COVID-19, enrolled during active disease.

The chain is built from TRBV3-1 (or the pseudogene TRBV3-2) and TRBJ1-1, with TRBD1 identical over 9 bases. The CDR3 length is 15 residues. CDR1 and CDR2 (germline): LGHDT, YNNKEL (reference sequence). J was trimmed by 2 bases and V by 1 base; bases with no gene match: 2. The chain's CDR3 is CASSQVTGGNTEAFF. The CDR3 region has the DNA TGTGCCAGCAGCCAAGTGACAGGGGGTAACACTGAAGCTTTCTTT.

The chain joins TRBV4-1 to TRBJ1-1; 7 nucleotides align to TRBD1. Germline-derived CDR1 and CDR2 are MGHRA and YSYEKL. Trimming cost V 0 bases and J 5 bases; bases outside gene matches: 12. The CDR3 is made up of 17 amino acids. The CDR3 is CASSQDPNPGGKTEAFF. The CDR3 DNA reads TGCGCCAGCAGCCAAGACCCAAATCCAGGGGGAAAGACTGAAGCTTTCTTT.

V usage is TRBV23-1 and J usage is TRBJ1-1, with D perhaps TRBD1 (6 bases). TRBV23-1 is an open reading frame whose function is uncertain. Trimming stripped 2 bases from V and 1 base from J, with 17 bases between. The CDR3 is 17 residues long. The CDR3 spells CASSQPGYREGNTEAFF. Here the CDR3 DNA reads TGCGCCAGCAGTCAACCAGGGTACAGGGAGGGGAACACTGAAGCTTTCTTT.

This sequence joins TRBV14 and TRBJ1-3; 8 bases are a match to TRBD1. The J segment lost 6 bases and the V segment lost 4 bases, leaving 11 bases of the junction unmatched. CDR1 is SGHDN and CDR2 is FVKESK in the germline V gene. CDR3 size: 16 residues. The chain's CDR3 is CASSPNRDRNLNTIYF. Written as DNA, the CDR3 is TGTGCCAGCAGCCCAAACCGGGACAGGAACTTAAACACCATATATTTT.

The J gene is TRBJ2-5, the V gene TRBV7-2; TRBD2 matches 8 bases. Germline V gene sequence: CDR1 SGHTA, CDR2 FQGNSA. The CDR3 length is 14 residues. The trim removed 3 bases at V and 5 bases at J, leaving 5 bases unmatched. CDR3 coding DNA: TGTGCCAGCAGCTTGCGCGGGGGGTGGGAGACCCAGTACTTC. Its translation is CASSLRGGWETQYF.

The V call is TRBV4-1, the J call TRBJ2-6; 11 bases match TRBD2. Germline loops: CDR1 MGHRA, CDR2 YSYEKL. After removal of 4 bases from V and 1 base from J, the junction contained 6 bases not matched to a gene. The CDR3 is 18 amino acids. The CDR3 nucleotides read TGCGCCAGCAGCCGTATAGCGGGGGGGCCTTCTGGGGCCAACGTCCTGACTTTC. Amino acid sequence: CASSRIAGGPSGANVLTF.

The rearrangement uses TRBV27 and TRBJ2-2; 16 bases are shared with TRBD2. The V gene end was trimmed by 4 bases and the J gene end by 12 bases; junction bases not matched to a gene: 5. The germline gives CDR1 MNHEY, CDR2 SMNVEV (reference sequence). The CDR3 contains 15 residues. The CDR3 nucleotides are TGTGCCAGCAGTTCGGGACTAGCGGGGGGGCGGCAGCTGTTTTTT. Encoded protein: CASSSGLAGGRQLFF.

The chain recombines TRBV5-1 with TRBJ2-3, with D unresolved. Trimming pared 3 bases from V and 5 bases from J, leaving 7 bases between. In germline, CDR1 is SGHRS, CDR2 YFSETQ. This CDR3 has 12 residues. CDR3 DNA sequence: TGCGCCAGCAGCTCCCTTAGAGATACGCAGTATTTT. This codes for CASSSLRDTQYF.

Here the CDR3 reads CASRGRVIPYEQYF. CDR3 coding DNA: TGTGCCAGCAGGGGCCGCGTTATCCCCTACGAGCAGTACTTC. V usage is TRBV6-6 and J usage is TRBJ2-7; D is ambiguous. This CDR3 region has 14 residues. The ends were cut back, 6 bases at V and 2 bases at J, with 14 bases in the middle. Germline assignment: CDR1 MNHNY and CDR2 SVGAGI (reference sequence).

The chain uses TRBV6-2 or TRBV6-3 and TRBJ2-5, with TRBD2 identical over 7 bases. Germline loops: CDR1 MNHEY, CDR2 SVGEGT. The CDR3 consists of 15 residues. After removal of 0 bases from V and 5 bases from J, the junction contained 6 bases not matched to a gene. CDR3 sequence: CASSYSIGGGETQYF. The CDR3 bases are TGTGCCAGCAGTTACTCGATTGGGGGAGGGGAGACCCAGTACTTC.

The V call is TRBV18, the J call TRBJ1-3, with a tentative D call TRBD1 (5 bases). This CDR3 region has 17 residues. The V gene's germline CDR1 is KGHSH and CDR2 LQKENI. V shed 4 bases and J shed 2 bases, with 18 bases lying between them. The CDR3 here is CASSQLPRAGTGNTIYF. The CDR3 region has the DNA TGTGCCAGCTCACAATTACCCCGGGCAGGGACTGGAAACACCATATATTTT.

The chain recombines TRBV11-2 with TRBJ2-7; the match to TRBD1 covers 8 bases. CDR1 is SGHAT, CDR2 FQNNGV, per germline. The CDR3 loop spans 14 amino acids. V lost 5 bases to trimming and J lost 2 bases; unmatched junction nucleotides: 5. In nucleotides, the CDR3 is TGTGCCAGCAGCCATGGGGACAGGCCCTACGAGCAGTACTTC. Encoded protein: CASSHGDRPYEQYF. Drawing the rest from reference TRBV11-2 and TRBJ2-7, the complete variable domain is EAGVAQSPRYKIIEKRQSVAFWCNPISGHATLYWYQQILGQGPKLLIQFQNNGVVDDSQLPKDRFSAERLKGVDSTLKIQPAKLEDSAVYLCASSHGDRPYEQYFGPGTRLTVT.

This chain joins TRBV4-1 and TRBJ2-1; 8 bases line up with TRBD2. In germline, CDR1 is MGHRA, CDR2 YSYEKL. CDR3 size: 17 residues. Trimming took 3 bases from V and 0 from J; bases not matched to a gene: 7. CDR3 nucleotide sequence: TGCGCCAGCAGCCAGCTCCTAGCGGGCGACTCCTACAATGAGCAGTTCTTC. It specifies CASSQLLAGDSYNEQFF.

The chain is built from TRBV7-3 and TRBJ2-7; 7 nucleotides align to TRBD1. V shed 1 base, J shed 0 bases, and the junction held 9 bases outside the gene matches. Looked up from germline, CDR1 is SGHTA and CDR2 is FQGTGA. The CDR3 loop spans 17 amino acids. CDR3 residues: CASSLRQGYENSYEQYF. The CDR3 nucleotides are TGTGCCAGCAGCTTAAGACAGGGTTACGAAAACTCCTACGAGCAGTACTTC.

The chain employs TRBV11-2 and TRBJ2-3; 14 nucleotides agree with TRBD2. The CDR3 runs 17 residues. V was pared by 5 bases and J by 6 bases, with 10 bases of the junction left unmatched. Germline CDR1 reads SGHAT; CDR2 reads FQNNGV. CDR3 region: CASSVGTSGGQGDTQYF. Here the CDR3 DNA reads TGTGCCAGCAGCGTAGGGACTAGCGGGGGCCAGGGGGATACGCAGTATTTT.

The V and J genes are TRBV5-5 and TRBJ2-2; D call uncertain. CDR1 and CDR2 (germline): SGHKS, YYEKEE (reference sequence). Trimming shortened V by 0 bases and J by 5 bases, and 8 bases separated the two germline ends. The CDR3 extends over 14 amino acids. CDR3 DNA: TGTGCCAGCAGCTTGGTGTCAGGTACCGGGGAGCTGTTTTTT. Amino acids: CASSLVSGTGELFF.

The CDR3 loop reads CASSQTRDSYQPQHF. In DNA form, the CDR3 reads TGTGCCAGCAGCCAAACCCGGGACAGCTATCAGCCCCAGCATTTT. This chain connects TRBV3-1 (or the pseudogene TRBV3-2) to TRBJ1-5; 7 nucleotides line up with TRBD1. This CDR3 is 15 amino acids long. The trim removed 2 bases at V and 5 bases at J, leaving 6 bases unmatched. The germline V gene has CDR1 LGHDT and CDR2 YNNKEL (reference sequence).